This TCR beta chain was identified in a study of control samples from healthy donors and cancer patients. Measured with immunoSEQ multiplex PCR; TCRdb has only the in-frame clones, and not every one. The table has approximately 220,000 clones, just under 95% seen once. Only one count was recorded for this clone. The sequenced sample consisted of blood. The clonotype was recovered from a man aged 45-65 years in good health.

CDR3 bases: TGTGCCAGCAGCTTAGCGGCGACGTCTCCGGGCACTGAAGCTTTCTTT. Amino acid sequence: CASSLAATSPGTEAFF. The chain links TRBV7-2 to TRBJ1-1; D gene ambiguous. The germline V gene has CDR1 SGHTA and CDR2 FQGNSA. CDR3 length: 16 amino acids. Trimming took off 0 bases at V and 4 bases at J, with 15 bases between the two ends.